A single sample gave rise to the 23 T cell receptor beta chains below, sequenced in a study of T cells after yellow fever vaccination. MiXCR, run by TCRdb on the 5' RACE reads, gives a single entry per CDR3 protein. The sample lists around 72,000 distinct CDR3 sequences, more than 5.5% seen once, with more than 25% in the top ten. Sequenced here: CD8+ T cells sorted from PBMCs, sampled 10 days after the first yellow fever vaccination. The receptors derive from a man aged 18 to 29 who received the YFV17D yellow fever vaccine.

This clonotype was detected a few times. This chain joins TRBV15 and TRBJ1-1; tentative D call: TRBD1 (5 bases). Trimming removed 0 bases from V and 1 base from J, with 6 bases in between. This CDR3 has 14 amino acids. Germline loops: CDR1 LNHNV, CDR2 YYDKDF (reference sequence). CDR3 residues: CATSRDRANTEAFF. CDR3 coding DNA: TGTGCCACCAGCAGAGACAGGGCGAACACTGAAGCTTTCTTT. Supplemented by reference TRBV15 and TRBJ1-1, the full variable domain reads DAMVIQNPRYQVTQFGKPVTLSCSQTLNHNVMYWYQQKSSQAPKLLFHYYDKDFNNEADTPDNFQSRRPNTSFCFLDIRSPGLGDTAMYLCATSRDRANTEAFFGQGTRLTVV.

This clonotype was observed at least ten times. This sequence joins TRBV4-1 and TRBJ1-2; D is possibly TRBD1 (5 bases). This CDR3 has 13 residues. Trimming took off 2 bases at V and 8 bases at J, with 12 bases between the two ends. Looked up from germline, CDR1 is MGHRA and CDR2 is YSYEKL. CDR3 bases: TGCGCCAGCAGCCAACAGGGTGGAGACGGCTACACCTTC. It encodes CASSQQGGDGYTF.

This clonotype was seen at least ten times. This rearrangement joins TRBV2 to TRBJ2-7; maybe TRBD1 (6 bases). CDR3 length equals 15 residues. Germline CDR1 is SNHLY and CDR2 is FYNNEI. The V and J ends lost 3 bases and 0 bases respectively, with 12 bases between them. DNA of the CDR3: TGTGCCAGCAGTGATCCTGGACAGAGCTCCTACGAGCAGTACTTC. It is translated as CASSDPGQSSYEQYF.

This clonotype was counted only a few times. The rearrangement uses TRBV4-1 and TRBJ1-5, with D maybe TRBD1 (5 bases). Germline values: CDR1 MGHRA, CDR2 YSYEKL. The V gene lost 0 bases and the J gene lost 0 bases, with 9 bases spanning the gap. The CDR3 is 16 residues long. CDR3 sequence reads: CASSQERGDSNQPQHF. Written as DNA, the CDR3 is TGCGCCAGCAGCCAAGAGAGGGGAGATAGCAATCAGCCCCAGCATTTT.

This clonotype was seen ten or more times. The V gene is TRBV4-1, the J gene TRBJ1-2; tentatively, D is TRBD1 (5 bases). V was shortened by 4 bases and J by 6 bases, with 18 bases between the two germline ends. Germline-derived CDR1 and CDR2 are MGHRA and YSYEKL. CDR3 length equals 15 residues. For the CDR3, the DNA is TGCGCCAGCAGCCGAGTGGGGGGGGAGTTGGATGGCTACACCTTC. Encoded protein: CASSRVGGELDGYTF.

This clonotype was counted at least ten times. The chain links TRBV12-3 or TRBV12-4 to TRBJ2-2; no clear D gene. The germline V and J ends were trimmed by 1 base and 2 bases, with 5 bases remaining between them. This CDR3 has 14 amino acids. CDR3 nucleotide sequence: TGTGCCAGCAGTTTAGGCTTTAACACCGGGGAGCTGTTTTTT. Its translation: CASSLGFNTGELFF.

The chain is built from TRBV7-6 and TRBJ2-5; D not resolved. Germline CDR1 and CDR2: SGHVS and FNYEAQ. The V end lost 3 bases, the J end lost 3 bases, and 11 bases lay between the germline ends. The CDR3 contains 14 residues. The DNA of the CDR3 is TGTGCCAGCAGCTTTAACGACTTGGAAGAGACCCAGTACTTC. Its protein is CASSFNDLEETQYF.

This clonotype was detected a few times. This chain uses TRBV4-3 with TRBJ2-1, with D possibly matching TRBD1 (6 bases). In germline, CDR1 is LGHNA, CDR2 YSLEER. The V and J ends lost 3 bases and 4 bases respectively, with 13 bases between them. The CDR3 has 15 amino acids. Here the CDR3 DNA reads TGCGCCAGCAGCCAGGACAGAGGCTTTTACAATGAGCAGTTCTTC. Its protein is CASSQDRGFYNEQFF.

The chain uses TRBV20-1 and TRBJ1-1; D is perhaps TRBD1 (6 bases). V shed 6 bases and J shed 4 bases, with 21 bases lying between them. Germline-derived CDR1 and CDR2 are DFQATT and SNEGSKA (reference sequence). This CDR3 has 15 residues. This CDR3 is CSAEGGVGAGTEAFF. CDR3 coding DNA: TGCAGTGCCGAGGGGGGCGTGGGGGCTGGCACTGAAGCTTTCTTT.

This clonotype was counted many times. The chain has TRBV5-4 and TRBJ2-5, with 7 bases matching TRBD2. The CDR3 contains 14 residues. Trimming cost V 5 bases and J 5 bases; bases outside gene matches: 9. Germline values: CDR1 SGHNT, CDR2 YYREEE (reference sequence). Written as DNA, the CDR3 is TGTGCCAGCAGATCTAGCGGAGGTTGGGAGACCCAGTACTTC. Its protein product is CASRSSGGWETQYF. The variable domain in full, completed from reference TRBV5-4 and TRBJ2-5, reads ETGVTQSPTHLIKTRGQQVTLRCSSQSGHNTVSWYQQALGQGPQFIFQYYREEENGRGNFPPRFSGLQFPNYSSELNVNALELDDSALYLCASRSSGGWETQYFGPGTRLLVL.

The rearrangement uses TRBV5-5 and TRBJ2-7; perhaps TRBD2 as D (6 bases). The CDR3 loop spans 15 amino acids. CDR1 SGHKS and CDR2 YYEKEE come from the germline V gene (reference sequence). Trimming cost V 4 bases and J 5 bases, with 19 bases left between them. CDR3 coding DNA: TGTGCCAGCAGCCCCCCCCCGGGGCGCGGGGACGAGCAGTACGTC. Translated: CASSPPPGRGDEQYV.

This clonotype was detected ten times or more. The V gene is TRBV10-3, the J gene TRBJ2-3; 8 bases are a match to TRBD2. CDR1 is ENHRY, CDR2 SYGVKD, per germline. Germline trimming cut 5 bases from V and 4 bases from J; bases unmatched to any gene: 8. The CDR3 has 15 amino acids. The CDR3 loop is CAISTPGTRADTQYF. In DNA form, the CDR3 reads TGTGCCATCAGTACCCCCGGGACTAGGGCAGATACGCAGTATTTT.

By share, this clonotype ranks as hyperexpanded. The rearrangement uses TRBV7-9 and TRBJ2-1, with D possibly TRBD1 on 5 matching bases. This CDR3 spans 14 amino acids. The germline V gene has CDR1 SEHNR and CDR2 FQNEAQ (reference sequence). V was cut by 5 bases and J by 9 bases, with 17 bases left in between. CDR3 sequence reads: CASSPRAGKGEQFF. In DNA form, the CDR3 reads TGTGCCAGCAGCCCAAGGGCAGGGAAGGGTGAGCAGTTCTTC.

Ten or more counts support this clonotype. The chain joins TRBV4-3 to TRBJ1-1; 7 positions match TRBD1. CDR1 LGHNA and CDR2 YSLEER come from the germline V gene. The CDR3 has 13 residues. The V gene end was trimmed by 4 bases and the J gene end by 5 bases; junction bases not matched to a gene: 4. CDR3 loop: CASSPQGETEAFF. The CDR3, as DNA: TGCGCCAGCAGCCCCCAGGGGGAGACTGAAGCTTTCTTT.

There are a few counts of this clonotype. This chain joins TRBV11-2 and TRBJ2-1; 8 bases are shared with TRBD1. The CDR3 contains 16 residues. CDR1 SGHAT and CDR2 FQNNGV come from the germline V gene. V trimming: 3 bases; J trimming: 5 bases; junction bases outside the gene matches: 9. CDR3: CASSFGRVQGDNEQFF. The CDR3 DNA reads as TGTGCCAGCAGCTTTGGGCGAGTACAGGGGGACAATGAGCAGTTCTTC. Drawing the rest from reference TRBV11-2 and TRBJ2-1, the complete variable domain is EAGVAQSPRYKIIEKRQSVAFWCNPISGHATLYWYQQILGQGPKLLIQFQNNGVVDDSQLPKDRFSAERLKGVDSTLKIQPAKLEDSAVYLCASSFGRVQGDNEQFFGPGTRLTVL.

This clonotype has at least ten counts. V usage is TRBV7-8 and J usage is TRBJ2-3; 11 positions agree with TRBD2. The CDR3 loop spans 16 amino acids. J was trimmed by 2 bases and V by 5 bases; bases with no gene match: 6. Germline assignment: CDR1 SGHVS and CDR2 FQNEAQ. In DNA, the CDR3 is TGTGCCAGCAGCCCCCTGGGACTAGCGGCCACAGATACGCAGTATTTT. Translated: CASSPLGLAATDTQYF.

This clonotype came up a few times. The chain links TRBV6-4 to TRBJ2-3; D call uncertain. V was trimmed by 6 bases and J by 2 bases, leaving 9 bases between them. Germline-derived CDR1 and CDR2 are MRHNA and SNTAGT. The CDR3 spans 13 residues. The CDR3 bases are TGTGCCAGCAGCTATGGAACCACAGATACGCAGTATTTT. This gives the protein CASSYGTTDTQYF.

Only a few counts were recorded for this clonotype. V and J are TRBV7-9 and TRBJ2-5, with 7 bases matching TRBD2. In germline, CDR1 is SEHNR, CDR2 FQNEAQ (reference sequence). CDR3 length: 15 residues. Trimming removed 5 bases from V and 5 bases from J; junction bases left unmatched: 11. The CDR3 spells CASSAPTGGWETQYF. The CDR3 DNA reads TGTGCCAGCAGCGCCCCTACCGGGGGGTGGGAGACCCAGTACTTC.

In its sample, this clonotype was seen a few times. The V call is TRBV12-3 or TRBV12-4, the J call TRBJ2-1, with a possible D match to TRBD2 (5 bases). CDR3 length equals 14 residues. Trimming stripped 3 bases from V and 0 bases from J, with 6 bases between. The CDR3 DNA is TGTGCCAGCAGTTTTGGGAGCTCCTACAATGAGCAGTTCTTC. Its protein is CASSFGSSYNEQFF.

This clonotype occurred a few times. V usage is TRBV10-1 and J usage is TRBJ1-2; D remains unclear. V lost 1 base to trimming and J lost 0 bases, with 15 bases between them. This CDR3 contains 17 residues. Germline lookup yields CDR1 WNHNN and CDR2 SYGVQD (reference sequence). CDR3 amino acids: CASSELDFGRTNYGYTF. In nucleotides, the CDR3 is TGCGCCAGCAGTGAGTTGGACTTCGGACGGACTAACTATGGCTACACCTTC.

This clonotype has a count of ten or more. The chain is built from TRBV6-1 and TRBJ2-2; D assignment may be TRBD1 or TRBD2 (5 bases each). This CDR3 has 14 amino acids. V lost 10 bases and J 5 bases, leaving 17 bases between the germline ends. Germline CDR1 is MNHNS and CDR2 is SASEGT. The DNA for the CDR3 is TGTGCCACCAGGGAGTTTATTGTTACCGGGGAGCTGTTTTTT. It encodes CATREFIVTGELFF.

A remark on this clonotype: At one of its ends the junction is not consistent with the germline gene, which may arise from a read error. J is TRBJ2-5 and V is TRBV4-3; 9 bases are shared with TRBD2. The CDR3 runs to 15 residues. Per germline, CDR1 LGHNA and CDR2 YSLEER. The CDR3 sequence is CASGQDGTSKETQYF. CDR3 coding DNA: TGCGCCAGCGGCCAGGATGGGACTAGCAAAGAGACCCAGTACTTC.

This clonotype was counted ten times or more. CDR3 region: CASSQNSQGRDTEAFF. The CDR3 nucleotides read TGTGCCAGCAGCCAAAACTCACAGGGAAGGGACACTGAAGCTTTCTTT. The V and J genes are TRBV5-4 and TRBJ1-1, with a possible D match to TRBD1 (6 bases). CDR1 and CDR2 from the germline V gene are SGHNT and YYREEE (reference sequence). V was clipped by 4 bases and J by 3 bases, with 19 bases between them. The CDR3 extends over 16 amino acids.